The rows below give T cell receptor beta chains drawn from one sample of a study of T-cell reconstitution after alpha-beta-depleted transplantation in children. A single record per CDR3 protein comes from TCRdb applying MiXCR to the PCR reads. Among hundreds of thousands of distinct CDR3 sequences listed, about 17% were seen once. Sequences were derived from PBMCs, mostly from graft donor cells, sampled 360 days after TCRalphabeta/CD19-depleted stem cell transplant. These receptors came from a male patient aged 2-15 years who had a stem cell transplant for acute lymphoblastic leukemia, so the T cells may come from the graft donor. CDR3s leave out the opening cysteine and the closing phenylalanine or tryptophan. Each record gives: V gene, clone size, J gene, CDR3 protein. Expanded clones get a size class; other rows say once, few or many, or leave the size out.

TRBV7-9	few	TRBJ1-3	ASRPTGRFGNTIY
TRBV4-1	few	TRBJ2-7	ASSQGAGVGSYEQY
TRBV20-1	few	TRBJ1-2	SARDLFTGTGDPYGYT
TRBV4-3	-	TRBJ2-1	ASSQGASGRSTYNEQF
TRBV20-1	-	TRBJ2-6	SATETLNSGANVLT
TRBV15	many	TRBJ2-1	ATSSDRASYNEQF
TRBV4-1	-	TRBJ1-5	ASSQEGFRRNQPQH
TRBV7-2	many	TRBJ2-3	ASSLGLGRSTDTQY
TRBV6-6	-	TRBJ2-7	ASSLGSNEQY
TRBV28	-	TRBJ2-5	ASSLRGQGYLAQETQY
TRBV20-1	-	TRBJ2-1	SAGLNEQF
TRBV10-3	-	TRBJ1-1	AISTGTLNTEAF
TRBV5-1	many	TRBJ2-1	ASSLLGSEIHNEQF
TRBV11-2	few	TRBJ2-7	ASSRKSFRAATSYEQY
TRBV3-1	few	TRBJ2-1	ASSQSGLGNEQF
TRBV2	few	TRBJ2-3	ASLDRGRTDTQY
TRBV28	few	TRBJ1-2	ASSYPGSNYGYT
TRBV6-2/TRBV6-3	-	TRBJ1-1	ASSYGRTEAF
TRBV5-4	-	TRBJ2-6	ASSSPRYSGANVLT
TRBV28	-	TRBJ2-5	ASSRYDLARETQY
TRBV10-1	-	TRBJ2-1	ASSPNARGRF
TRBV7-9	few	TRBJ2-2	ASSLGSSWRTGELF
TRBV28	few	TRBJ2-7	ASSLRYSSSYEQY
TRBV27	-	TRBJ2-7	ASRGLPSSYEQY
TRBV7-2	few	TRBJ2-5	ASSLVFRGDVETQY
TRBV18	-	TRBJ1-3	ASSGNTIY
TRBV5-1	few	TRBJ2-7	ASSSTLQGYEQY
TRBV12-3/TRBV12-4	many	TRBJ2-7	ASSLGGDEQY
TRBV10-3	few	TRBJ1-6	ATYLKPSPLH
TRBV12-3/TRBV12-4	many	TRBJ2-5	ASSSSDRVPDETQY
TRBV4-3	-	TRBJ2-7	ASSQDRSPGYEQY
TRBV4-2	many	TRBJ2-1	ASSQEGSGRAENEQF
TRBV28	many	TRBJ2-3	ASSFYRGPDTQY
TRBV7-2	few	TRBJ2-7	ASSLKYWRDRYEQY
TRBV10-3	many	TRBJ2-3	AISEVESVSTDTQY
TRBV12-5	-	TRBJ2-7	ASGSSSITGRYEQY
TRBV4-3	-	TRBJ2-7	ASSQDYTSGSEQY
TRBV2	many	TRBJ2-5	ASSVDRGTETQY
TRBV28	-	TRBJ2-1	ASSLWSLGDEQF
TRBV5-5	-	TRBJ2-1	ASSKGYSFGAREQF
TRBV12-3/TRBV12-4	-	TRBJ2-6	ASKPDPGPISGANVLT
TRBV29-1	few	TRBJ2-5	SVRQASRETQY
TRBV9	few	TRBJ2-2	ASSVVDANTGELF
TRBV29-1	many	TRBJ2-2	SAPGPLNTGELF
TRBV7-2	-	TRBJ2-1	ASSLARGDEQF